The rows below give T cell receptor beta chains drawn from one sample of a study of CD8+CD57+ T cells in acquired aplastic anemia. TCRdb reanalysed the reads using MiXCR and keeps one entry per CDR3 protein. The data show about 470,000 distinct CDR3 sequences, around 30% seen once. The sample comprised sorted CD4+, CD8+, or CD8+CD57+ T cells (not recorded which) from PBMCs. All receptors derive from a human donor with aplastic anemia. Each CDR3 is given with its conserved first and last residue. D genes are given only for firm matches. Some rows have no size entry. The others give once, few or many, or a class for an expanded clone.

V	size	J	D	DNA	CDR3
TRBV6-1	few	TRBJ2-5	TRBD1	TGTGCCAGCAGTGGGGGGACAGGGGTCACCCAGTACTTC	CASSGGTGVTQYF
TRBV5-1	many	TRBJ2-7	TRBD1	TGCGCCAGCAGCTTACAGGGGAGCGAGAACGAGCAGTACTTC	CASSLQGSENEQYF
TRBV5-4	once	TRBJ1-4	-	TGTGCCAGCAGCTCCGCTGGCCGCCGTAATGAAAAACTGTTTTTT	CASSSAGRRNEKLFF
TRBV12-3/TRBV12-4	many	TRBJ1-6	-	TGTGCCAGCAGTTTAAACGGTGATAATTCACCCCTCCACTTT	CASSLNGDNSPLHF
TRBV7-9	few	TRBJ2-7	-	TGTGCCAGCAGCCCGAGACGGGGAGATACCTACGAGCAGTACTTC	CASSPRRGDTYEQYF
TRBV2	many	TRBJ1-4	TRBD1	TGTGCCAGCAGTGAAGTAGGGGGCGGCGAAAAACTGTTTTTT	CASSEVGGGEKLFF
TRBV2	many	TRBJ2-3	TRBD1	TGTGCCAGCAGTCAAGACAGGGAAGATACGCAGTATTTT	CASSQDREDTQYF
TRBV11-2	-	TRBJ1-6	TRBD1	TGTGCCAGCAGGCCCGGGACAGGGAAATTTTTAGATTCACCCCTCCACTTT	CASRPGTGKFLDSPLHF
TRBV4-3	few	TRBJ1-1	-	TGCGCCAGCAGCGCACGCCCAACCGGGGGCGAACTGAACACTGAAGCTTTCTTT	CASSARPTGGELNTEAFF
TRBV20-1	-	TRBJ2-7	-	TGCAGTGCTAGTCGGCGGGGAAACTCCTACGAGCAGTACTTC	CSASRRGNSYEQYF
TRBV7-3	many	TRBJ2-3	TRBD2	TGTGCCAGCAGCTTAAGCGGGGGAAGCACAGATACGCAGTATTTT	CASSLSGGSTDTQYF